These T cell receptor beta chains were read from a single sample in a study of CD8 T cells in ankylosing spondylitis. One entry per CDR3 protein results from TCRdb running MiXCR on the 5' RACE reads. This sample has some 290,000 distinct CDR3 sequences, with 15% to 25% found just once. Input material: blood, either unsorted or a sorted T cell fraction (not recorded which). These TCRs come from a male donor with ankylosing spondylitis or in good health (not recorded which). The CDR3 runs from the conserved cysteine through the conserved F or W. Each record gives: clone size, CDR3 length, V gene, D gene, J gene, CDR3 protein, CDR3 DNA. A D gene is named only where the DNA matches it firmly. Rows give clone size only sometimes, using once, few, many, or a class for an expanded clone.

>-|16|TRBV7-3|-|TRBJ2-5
CASSLIRQGGKETQYF
TGTGCCAGCAGCTTAATCAGGCAGGGGGGCAAAGAGACCCAGTACTTC
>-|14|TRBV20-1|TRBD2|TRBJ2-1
CSAPRGGSYNEQFF
TGCAGTGCCCCTCGGGGGGGCTCCTACAATGAGCAGTTCTTC
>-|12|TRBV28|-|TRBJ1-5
CASTRVRGPQHF
TGTGCCAGCACTCGAGTACGAGGGCCCCAGCATTTT
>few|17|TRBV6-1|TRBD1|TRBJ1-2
CASSEWTGAGGNYGYTF
TGTGCCAGCAGTGAATGGACGGGGGCAGGGGGCAACTATGGCTACACCTTC
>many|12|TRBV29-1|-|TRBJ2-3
CSVEDSPDTQYF
TGCAGCGTCGAGGACAGTCCAGATACGCAGTATTTT
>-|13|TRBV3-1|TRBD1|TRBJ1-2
CASSQAQGGGYTF
TGTGCCAGCAGCCAAGCCCAGGGGGGCGGCTACACCTTC
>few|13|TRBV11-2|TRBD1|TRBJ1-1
CASSLVRGGRAFF
TGTGCCAGCAGCTTAGTAAGAGGGGGCCGGGCTTTCTTT
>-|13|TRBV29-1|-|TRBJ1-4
CSAGHKDNEKLFF
TGCAGCGCCGGACATAAGGATAATGAAAAACTGTTTTTT
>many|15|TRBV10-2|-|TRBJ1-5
CASSDGSLDGQPQHF
TGCGCCAGCAGTGATGGGTCCCTAGACGGTCAGCCCCAGCATTTT
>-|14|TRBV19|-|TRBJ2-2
CASRWQPGTGELFF
TGTGCCAGTCGATGGCAGCCCGGCACCGGGGAGCTGTTTTTT
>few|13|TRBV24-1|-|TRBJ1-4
CATSGRVLIELFF
TGTGCCACCAGCGGCAGGGTCCTGATCGAACTGTTTTTT
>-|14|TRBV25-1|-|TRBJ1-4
CASSGQVRGEKLFF
TGTGCCAGCAGTGGACAGGTGCGGGGCGAAAAACTGTTTTTT
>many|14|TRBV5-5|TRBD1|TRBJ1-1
CASSLAFGQGSAFF
TGTGCCAGCAGCTTGGCCTTTGGACAGGGCTCAGCTTTCTTT
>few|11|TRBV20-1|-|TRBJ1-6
CSAKFNSPLHF
TGCAGTGCTAAATTTAATTCACCCCTCCACTTT
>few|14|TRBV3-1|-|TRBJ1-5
CASSQAGVNQPQHF
TGTGCCAGCAGCCAGGCAGGGGTCAATCAGCCCCAGCATTTT
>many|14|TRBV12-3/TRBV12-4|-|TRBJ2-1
CASSLAMAGPEQFF
TGTGCCAGCAGTTTAGCGATGGCAGGGCCTGAGCAGTTCTTC
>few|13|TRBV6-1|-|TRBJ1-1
CASKAASRTEAFF
TGTGCCAGCAAGGCCGCTTCGAGGACTGAAGCTTTCTTT
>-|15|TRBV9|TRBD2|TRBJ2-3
CASSFGAGGTDTQYF
TGTGCCAGCAGCTTCGGAGCGGGGGGCACAGATACGCAGTATTTT
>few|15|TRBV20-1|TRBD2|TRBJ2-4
CSALPSGGATNIQYF
TGCAGTGCCCTACCTAGCGGGGGGGCCACGAACATTCAGTACTTC
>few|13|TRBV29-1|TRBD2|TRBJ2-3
CSDSTSGTSPQYF
TGCAGCGATAGTACTAGCGGGACTAGTCCGCAGTATTTT
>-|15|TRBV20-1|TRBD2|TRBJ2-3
CSARGASGGANTQYF
TGCAGTGCTCGAGGGGCTAGCGGAGGAGCTAATACGCAGTATTTT
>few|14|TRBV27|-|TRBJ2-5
CASSLLLARETQYF
TGTGCCAGCAGTTTACTCCTAGCTCGGGAGACCCAGTACTTC
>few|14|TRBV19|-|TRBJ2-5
CASSIDRGGETQYF
TGTGCCAGTAGTATTGATAGGGGCGGAGAGACCCAGTACTTC
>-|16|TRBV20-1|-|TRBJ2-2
CSARDLERVGTGELFF
TGCAGTGCTAGAGATCTCGAGCGGGTGGGCACCGGGGAGCTGTTTTTT
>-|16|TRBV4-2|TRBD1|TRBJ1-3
CASSPTTGDSGNTIYF
TGTGCCAGCAGCCCTACAACAGGGGATTCTGGAAACACCATATATTTT
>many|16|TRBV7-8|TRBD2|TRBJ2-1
CASSPRLAGLYNEQFF
TGTGCCAGCAGCCCACGACTAGCGGGACTGTACAATGAGCAGTTCTTC
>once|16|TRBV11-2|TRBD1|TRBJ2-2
CASSLVPDRVAGELFF
TGTGCCAGCAGCTTAGTCCCGGACAGGGTCGCCGGGGAGCTGTTTTTT
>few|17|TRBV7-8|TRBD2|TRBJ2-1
CASSLRTSGGLVNEQFF
TGTGCCAGCAGCCTACGGACTAGCGGGGGTCTAGTCAATGAGCAGTTCTTC
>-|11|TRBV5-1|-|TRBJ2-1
CASRAEDEQFF
TGCGCCAGCAGGGCTGAGGATGAGCAGTTCTTC
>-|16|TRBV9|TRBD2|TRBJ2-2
CASSVEASGYTGELFF
TGTGCCAGCAGCGTAGAGGCTAGCGGGTACACCGGGGAGCTGTTTTTT
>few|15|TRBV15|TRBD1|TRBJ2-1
CATSKRTGFYNEQFF
TGTGCCACCAGCAAAAGGACAGGGTTCTACAATGAGCAGTTCTTC
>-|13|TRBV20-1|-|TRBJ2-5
CSARAQGWETQYF
TGCAGTGCTAGAGCCCAGGGATGGGAGACCCAGTACTTC